Here is one T cell receptor beta chain with its context. CDR3 length: 13 amino acids. The germline gives CDR1 LGHNA, CDR2 YSLEER. This record comes from a study of blood T cells in healthy people across ages. Extraction yielded at least 5 micrograms of total RNA per sample. Combining a sample-barcoded 5' primer with a J-beta primer mix, a second PCR ran for about 7 to 11 cycles. Per-sample output comprised a minimum of 2.5 million paired-end reads containing CDR3. TCRdb reprocessed the 5' RACE reads via MiXCR and lists one record per CDR3 protein. The sample contains about 580,000 distinct CDR3 sequences, about 45% of which appear only once.

The chain has TRBV4-3 and TRBJ2-4, with D hard to call. The J call may be in error: the DNA end matches TRBJ2-7 better. Sequencing input: blood. This receptor was taken from an elderly man in good health. The DNA of the CDR3 is TGCGCCAGCAGCCAAGATCCGATCGACGAGCAGTACTTC. Translation gives CASSQDPIDEQYF.